What follows are 2 T cell receptor beta chains derived from one specimen sequenced in a study of cytomegalovirus exposure and HLA in healthy donors. PCR involved 60 Vbeta and 13 Jbeta primers. Clones were read by immunoSEQ multiplex PCR, and TCRdb kept only the in-frame ones, dropping some. Of approximately 200,000 clones in the sample, 79% were seen once. The sample consisted of PBMCs. Receptors originate from a girl between 5 and 17 years old in good health and CMV-seropositive.

The V gene is TRBV4-3, the J gene TRBJ2-3; D uncertain. This CDR3 contains 14 residues. Germline V lookup: CDR1 LGHNA, CDR2 YSLEER. The germline V and J ends were trimmed by 0 bases and 9 bases, with 13 bases remaining between them. The CDR3 loop reads CASSQETRMGTQYF. CDR3 coding DNA: TGCGCCAGCAGCCAAGAAACAAGAATGGGCACGCAGTATTTT.

J is TRBJ1-3 and V is TRBV18; tentatively, D is TRBD1 (5 bases). The CDR3 extends over 13 amino acids. Germline CDR1 reads KGHSH; CDR2 reads LQKENI. The germline V and J ends were trimmed by 0 bases and 5 bases, with 5 bases remaining between them. The CDR3 DNA reads TGTGCCAGCTCACCACCGGACAGAAACACCATATATTTT. Amino acids: CASSPPDRNTIYF.